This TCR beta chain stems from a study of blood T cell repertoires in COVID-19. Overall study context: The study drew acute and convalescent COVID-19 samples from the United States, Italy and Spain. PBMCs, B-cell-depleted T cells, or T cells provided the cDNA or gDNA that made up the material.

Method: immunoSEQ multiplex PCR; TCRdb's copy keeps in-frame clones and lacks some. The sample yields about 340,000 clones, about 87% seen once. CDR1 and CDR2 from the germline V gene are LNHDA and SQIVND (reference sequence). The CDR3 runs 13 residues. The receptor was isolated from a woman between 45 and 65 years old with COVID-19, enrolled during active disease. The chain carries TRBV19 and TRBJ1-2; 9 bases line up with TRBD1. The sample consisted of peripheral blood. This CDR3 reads CVTGQGPNYGYTF. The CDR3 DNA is TGTGTTACGGGACAGGGTCCTAACTATGGCTACACCTTC.